This T cell receptor beta chain was documented in a study of PD-1 blockade in classical Hodgkin lymphoma. CDR1 is SQVTM and CDR2 is ANQGSEA in the germline V gene. This CDR3 contains 14 residues. V lost 8 bases, J lost 0 bases, and 15 bases lay in between. The time point denotes: cycle 4 day 1 (C4D1), after 6 weeks of nivolumab. Each and every patient relapsed after autologous stem cell transplantation, and patients got differing brentuximab vedotin exposure. The method was immunoSEQ multiplex PCR; TCRdb's version includes in-frame clones alone and lacks a portion of them. The sample comprises some 33,000 clones, around 68% of which are singletons, and 3.5% to 5% rests with the top ten. Study conclusions and caveats: What drove the repertoire differences, possibly disease activity or prior therapy, has not been defined. Complete responders matched newly diagnosed patients in baseline diversity. Newly diagnosed patients were reported to start with lower TCR diversity than healthy donors.

Regarding this clone: Its specificity is unknown.

The receptor's source is a human donor with classical Hodgkin lymphoma. This rearrangement joins TRBV29-1 to TRBJ2-3; a possible D gene is TRBD1 (6 bases). The material sequenced was peripheral blood mononuclear cells (PBMCs), taken before the fourth cycle of nivolumab. The CDR3 reads CSTEGGSSTDTQYF. The CDR3 DNA is TGCAGCACCGAAGGGGGATCTAGCACAGATACGCAGTATTTT.